The 27 T cell receptor beta chains listed next were all sequenced from one sample in a study of T cell responses to AZD1222 COVID-19 vaccine. Data came from immunoSEQ multiplex PCR; TCRdb stores just in-frame clones and leaves some out. The sample contains some 150,000 clones, approximately 91% of which appear only once. The sequences come from peripheral blood, collected 28 days after the second AZD1222 dose. Source of these receptors: an adult who received the AZD1222 COVID-19 vaccine.

The chain employs TRBV9 and TRBJ2-5; TRBD1 agrees at 8 bases. Losses at the gene ends were 3 bases for V and 5 bases for J; bases not matched to a gene: 3. Germline CDR1 and CDR2: SGDLS and YYNGEE. This CDR3 spans 13 amino acids. The CDR3: CASSARQGETQYF. The CDR3 nucleotides are TGTGCCAGCAGCGCCCGACAGGGGGAGACCCAGTACTTC.

The genes are TRBV12-3 or TRBV12-4 and TRBJ1-1; no firm D call. V was trimmed by 8 bases and J by 7 bases, leaving 11 bases between them. The CDR3 sequence is 11 residues long. The CDR3 DNA reads as TGTGCCAGCTTGGGTTGGGGTGAAGCTTTCTTT. Its translation is CASLGWGEAFF.

This chain uses TRBV6-5 with TRBJ2-1; TRBD1 might be the D (6 bases). The CDR3 totals 15 residues. CDR1 and CDR2 from the germline V gene are MNHEY and SVGAGI. The V end was cut by 6 bases, the J end by 2 bases, with 14 bases between. The CDR3 coding sequence is TGTGCCAGCAGAAAGACAGGAATCGCCTACAATGAGCAGTTCTTC. The encoded protein is CASRKTGIAYNEQFF.

This chain connects TRBV6-5 to TRBJ2-2, with unresolved D. The V end was cut by 5 bases, the J end by 0 bases, with 10 bases between. CDR1 MNHEY and CDR2 SVGAGI come from the germline V gene. This CDR3 has 15 residues. CDR3 loop: CASSRHGANTGELFF. CDR3 DNA sequence: TGTGCCAGCAGTAGGCACGGAGCGAACACCGGGGAGCTGTTTTTT.

The chain is built from TRBV18 and TRBJ1-6; D remains unclear. Germline CDR1 is KGHSH and CDR2 is LQKENI. The CDR3 sequence is 14 residues long. V shed 4 bases and J shed 8 bases, with 12 bases lying between them. CDR3 residues: CASSRQEGHSPLHF. The CDR3 DNA sequence: TGTGCCAGCTCACGGCAGGAGGGCCATTCACCCCTCCACTTT. Using reference TRBV18 and TRBJ1-6 for the parts outside the CDR3, the full variable domain is NAGVMQNPRHLVRRRGQEARLRCSPMKGHSHVYWYRQLPEEGLKFMVYLQKENIIDESGMPKERFSAEFPKEGPSILRIQQVVRGDSAAYFCASSRQEGHSPLHFGNGTRLTVT.

The J gene is TRBJ1-1, the V gene TRBV5-5, with D possibly TRBD1 on 5 matching bases. This CDR3 contains 17 residues. V lost 4 bases, J lost 0 bases, and 19 bases lay in between. The germline CDR1 and CDR2 sequences are SGHKS and YYEKEE (reference sequence). The CDR3 DNA reads as TGTGCCAGCAGCCCCCGGGGCGGGTGGATTATGAACACTGAAGCTTTCTTT. Protein product: CASSPRGGWIMNTEAFF.

The rearrangement joins TRBV4-2 to TRBJ2-3; D unclear. The CDR3 has 16 residues. The V and J ends lost 1 base and 0 bases respectively, with 11 bases between them. The germline V gene encodes CDR1 LGHNA and CDR2 YNFKEQ. CDR3 coding DNA: TGTGCCAGCAGCCAAGTGAAGTCCCGTAGCACAGATACGCAGTATTTT. This sequence encodes CASSQVKSRSTDTQYF.

The chain couples TRBV6-5 to TRBJ1-5; D remains unclear. The CDR3 runs to 12 residues. Looked up from germline, CDR1 is MNHEY and CDR2 is SVGAGI. With 4 bases removed from V and 5 bases from J, the gap between germline ends came to 6 bases. DNA of the CDR3: TGTGCCAGCAGTTTCATTTATCAGCCCCAGCATTTT. Translating gives CASSFIYQPQHF.

The V gene is TRBV11-3, the J gene TRBJ1-2; tentatively, D is TRBD1 (6 bases). This CDR3 comprises 18 residues. In germline, CDR1 is SGHNT, CDR2 YENEEA. V shed 0 bases and J shed 1 base, with 18 bases lying between them. As DNA, the CDR3 is TGTGCCAGCAGCTTAGAGAGGAGGGGGGCACGTTTTAACTATGGCTACACCTTC. Protein product: CASSLERRGARFNYGYTF. Drawing the rest from reference TRBV11-3 and TRBJ1-2, the complete variable domain is EAGVVQSPRYKIIEKKQPVAFWCNPISGHNTLYWYLQNLGQGPELLIRYENEEAVDDSQLPKDRFSAERLKGVDSTLKIQPAELGDSAVYLCASSLERRGARFNYGYTFGSGTRLTVV.

Of note for this clone: This same CDR3 is encoded by further DNA sequences in the sample. The chain combines TRBV18 with TRBJ2-3; D remains ambiguous. V was trimmed by 3 bases and J by 0 bases, leaving 1 base between them. The CDR3 sequence is 12 residues long. Germline values: CDR1 KGHSH, CDR2 LQKENI. The CDR3 bases are TGTGCCAGCTCACCTAGCACAGATACGCAGTATTTT. Translation gives CASSPSTDTQYF. Full variable domain (outside the CDR3, taken from reference TRBV18 and TRBJ2-3): NAGVMQNPRHLVRRRGQEARLRCSPMKGHSHVYWYRQLPEEGLKFMVYLQKENIIDESGMPKERFSAEFPKEGPSILRIQQVVRGDSAAYFCASSPSTDTQYFGPGTRLTVL.

Written as DNA, the CDR3 is TGTGCCAGCAGCCCGAACGGCGGTCTAAGCACAGATACGCAGTATTTT. Its protein is CASSPNGGLSTDTQYF. This rearrangement joins TRBV7-6 to TRBJ2-3; D remains ambiguous. This CDR3 region has 16 residues. V gave up 5 bases and J gave up 0 bases, with 15 bases separating them. Looked up from germline, CDR1 is SGHVS and CDR2 is FNYEAQ.

The chain is built from TRBV19 and TRBJ2-5; D not resolved. Germline CDR1 and CDR2: LNHDA and SQIVND (reference sequence). Trimming stripped 6 bases from V and 5 bases from J, with 19 bases between. This CDR3 region has 15 residues. In nucleotides, the CDR3 is TGTGCCAGTAGCCATCTTGGCAACCCGGAGGAGACCCAGTACTTC. This gives the protein CASSHLGNPEETQYF. Variable domain in full (rest from reference TRBV19 and TRBJ2-5): DGGITQSPKYLFRKEGQNVTLSCEQNLNHDAMYWYRQDPGQGLRLIYYSQIVNDFQKGDIAEGYSVSREKKESFPLTVTSAQKNPTAFYLCASSHLGNPEETQYFGPGTRLLVL.

This clone was observed a single time. This chain links TRBV3-1 (or the pseudogene TRBV3-2) with TRBJ2-5; either TRBD1 or TRBD2 may fit D (6 bases each). The CDR3 has 13 amino acids. Germline V gives CDR1 LGHDT, CDR2 YNNKEL (reference sequence). V lost 2 bases, J lost 5 bases, and 9 bases lay in between. The CDR3 region has the DNA TGTGCCAGCAGCCAAAGAGGGGGGGAGACCCAGTACTTC. Protein: CASSQRGGETQYF.

This chain connects TRBV6-5 to TRBJ1-1; D possibly corresponds to TRBD1 (6 bases). Deletions cut 4 bases from V and 5 bases from J, with 17 bases between. The CDR3 consists of 15 residues. CDR1 is MNHEY, CDR2 SVGAGI, per germline. The CDR3 DNA reads TGTGCCAGCAGTTCCCCAAGCAGGGGACGTACTGAAGCTTTCTTT. Its translation is CASSSPSRGRTEAFF.

V gene TRBV7-8 combines with J gene TRBJ2-1, with TRBD2 matching 9 bases. The CDR3 contains 15 residues. Germline assignment: CDR1 SGHVS and CDR2 FQNEAQ. V shed 4 bases and J 7 bases; nucleotides not matched to a gene: 8. The chain's CDR3 is CASSSLAGVGNEQFF. The CDR3, as DNA: TGTGCCAGCAGCTCGTTAGCGGGAGTAGGGAATGAGCAGTTCTTC.

To note about this clone: One junction end does not reproduce the germline sequence, and a read error may be involved. The rearrangement joins TRBV4-1 to TRBJ2-1, with 8 bases that match TRBD2. Germline-derived CDR1 and CDR2 are MGHRA and YSYEKL. The CDR3 has 15 amino acids. The CDR3 reads CASSKDPAGVSMQFF. In DNA form, the CDR3 reads TGCGCCAGCAGCAAAGATCCAGCGGGAGTCTCTATGCAGTTCTTC.

This clone was seen just once. The chain has TRBV6-6 and TRBJ1-5; 7 nucleotides align to TRBD1. V shed 6 bases, J shed 3 bases, and the junction held 8 bases outside the gene matches. CDR1 and CDR2 (germline): MNHNY, SVGAGI (reference sequence). This CDR3 contains 15 residues. CDR3 nucleotides: TGTGCCAGCAGCAATACCGGGACAGTCAATCAGCCCCAGCATTTT. It yields the protein CASSNTGTVNQPQHF.

CDR3 protein: CASSSTHNYGYTF. DNA for the CDR3: TGTGCCAGCAGCTCGACCCATAACTATGGCTACACCTTC. The chain couples TRBV7-2 to TRBJ1-2; no reliable D call. This CDR3 is 13 amino acids long. V was trimmed by 4 bases and J by 1 base, leaving 7 bases between them. Germline V gene sequence: CDR1 SGHTA, CDR2 FQGNSA.

V is TRBV6-5 and J is TRBJ2-4; 8 nucleotides agree with TRBD1. The V and J ends lost 2 bases and 5 bases, in that order; junction bases with no gene match: 8. CDR3 length equals 16 residues. Germline V lookup: CDR1 MNHEY, CDR2 SVGAGI. The CDR3: CASSYAPGTGQNIQYF. In nucleotides, the CDR3 is TGTGCCAGCAGTTACGCGCCTGGGACAGGACAAAACATTCAGTACTTC.

This clone appeared once. One end of the junction is discordant with germline, which a read error may explain. The gene calls are TRBV6-1 and TRBJ2-1; TRBD1 matches 9 bases. The V gene's germline CDR1 is MNHNS and CDR2 SASEGT. This CDR3 region has 16 residues. Here the CDR3 DNA reads TGTGCCAGCCGTGAGAGGGACAGGGACTACTACAATGAGCAGTTCTTC. This sequence encodes CASRERDRDYYNEQFF.

The genes are TRBV27 and TRBJ1-6; D not resolved. CDR1 is MNHEY and CDR2 is SMNVEV in the germline V gene (reference sequence). The CDR3 is 16 residues long. V was pared by 3 bases and J by 0 bases, with 9 bases between. The CDR3 DNA follows: TGTGCCAGCAGTTTGGGCAGGCACTCCTATAATTCACCCCTCCACTTT. Translation gives CASSLGRHSYNSPLHF.

The gene calls are TRBV29-1 and TRBJ1-2; D unclear. There are 12 residues in the CDR3. V lost 4 bases and J 6 bases, leaving 12 bases between the germline ends. Germline V gene sequence: CDR1 SQVTM, CDR2 ANQGSEA. CDR3 loop: CSVVGQADGYTF. DNA of the CDR3: TGCAGCGTTGTTGGGCAGGCGGATGGCTACACCTTC.

The chain joins TRBV6-5 to TRBJ1-1, with D possibly TRBD1 on 5 matching bases. The ends were cut back, 0 bases at V and 5 bases at J, with 13 bases in the middle. This CDR3 has 15 amino acids. The germline V gene encodes CDR1 MNHEY and CDR2 SVGAGI. CDR3 sequence reads: CASSYSGGLETEAFF. The CDR3 DNA is TGTGCCAGCAGTTACTCGGGGGGTCTAGAGACTGAAGCTTTCTTT.

This clone was counted a few times. The rearrangement uses TRBV19 and TRBJ1-6; perhaps TRBD1 as D (5 bases). Trimming took 6 bases from V and 0 from J, leaving 24 bases between them. The CDR3 sequence is 20 residues long. Germline V gene data show CDR1 as LNHDA and CDR2 as SQIVND (reference sequence). In nucleotides, the CDR3 is TGTGCCAGTAGCTCAACGGGACCCGAAATAATAAGCTCCTATAATTCACCCCTCCACTTT. It encodes CASSSTGPEIISSYNSPLHF.

This clone has only a few counts. The CDR3 nucleotides read TGTGCCAGCAGTCAGGGCAGGGGGCGGGCTGAAGCTTTCTTT. Its protein product is CASSQGRGRAEAFF. This chain links TRBV6-5 with TRBJ1-1; 8 positions match TRBD1. The V segment lost 5 bases and the J segment 6 bases; nucleotides outside the gene matches: 8. CDR1 is MNHEY and CDR2 is SVGAGI in the germline V gene. CDR3 length equals 14 residues.

The chain carries TRBV10-2 and TRBJ2-1, with D perhaps being TRBD1 or TRBD2 (5 bases each). V was shortened by 6 bases and J by 2 bases, with 8 bases between the two germline ends. Per the germline V gene, CDR1 is WSHSY and CDR2 is SAAADI. The CDR3 contains 13 residues. CDR3 in DNA: TGCGCCAGCAGGGGGGACGCCTACAATGAGCAGTTCTTC. This sequence encodes CASRGDAYNEQFF.

CDR3 sequence: CASSVERGGNEQFF. CDR3 nucleotides: TGTGCCAGCAGCGTTGAAAGGGGAGGCAATGAGCAGTTCTTC. The chain links TRBV9 to TRBJ2-1; D may be TRBD2 (6 bases). The V and J ends lost 2 bases and 6 bases respectively, with 12 bases between them. CDR1 is SGDLS and CDR2 is YYNGEE in the germline V gene. The CDR3 extends over 14 amino acids.